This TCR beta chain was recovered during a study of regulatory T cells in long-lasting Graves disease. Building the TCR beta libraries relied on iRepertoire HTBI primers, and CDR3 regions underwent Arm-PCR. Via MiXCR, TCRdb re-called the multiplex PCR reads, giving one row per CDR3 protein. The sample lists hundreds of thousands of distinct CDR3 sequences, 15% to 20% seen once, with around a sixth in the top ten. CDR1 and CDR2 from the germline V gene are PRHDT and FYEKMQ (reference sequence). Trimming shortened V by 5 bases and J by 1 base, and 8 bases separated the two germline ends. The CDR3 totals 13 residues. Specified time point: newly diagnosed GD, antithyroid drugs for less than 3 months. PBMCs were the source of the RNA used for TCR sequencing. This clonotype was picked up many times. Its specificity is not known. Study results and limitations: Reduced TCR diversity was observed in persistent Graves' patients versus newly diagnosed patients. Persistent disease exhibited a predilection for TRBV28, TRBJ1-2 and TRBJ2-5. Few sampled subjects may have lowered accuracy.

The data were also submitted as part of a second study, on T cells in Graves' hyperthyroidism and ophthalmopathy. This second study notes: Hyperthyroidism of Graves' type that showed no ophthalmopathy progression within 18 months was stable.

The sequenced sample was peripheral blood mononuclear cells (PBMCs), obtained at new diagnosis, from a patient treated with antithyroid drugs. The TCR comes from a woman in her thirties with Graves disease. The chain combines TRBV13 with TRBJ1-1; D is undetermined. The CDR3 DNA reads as TGTGCCAGCAGCATCGAGACGAACACTGAAGCTTTCTTT. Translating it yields CASSIETNTEAFF.